This T cell receptor beta chain is from a study of T cells in Graves' hyperthyroidism and ophthalmopathy. Notes on the study in general: Most clonotypes expanded in the thyroid (above 0.001) were also present in blood.

A word on this clonotype: Its target is unknown. Without the conserved terminal phenylalanine or tryptophan, this CDR3 likely stems from a read error. The DNA is left out, because the CDR3 cannot be placed on it with certainty; the CDR3 is given as TCRdb lists it.

Researchers amplified the TCR beta CDR3 regions from RNA transcripts. Carried out on the TCR CDR3, a first-round RT-PCR used the HTBI primer set. TCRdb reanalysed the multiplex PCR reads using MiXCR and keeps one entry per CDR3 protein. The sample consists of 45,000 or so distinct CDR3 sequences, roughly 49% of them appearing once. The CDR3 length is 8 residues, termini included. Germline assignment: CDR1 LNHNV and CDR2 YYDKDF (reference sequence). Sequenced sample: peripheral blood or thyroid tissue (not recorded which). The sequence came from a woman aged 45-65 years with Graves' hyperthyroidism. The chain joins TRBV15 to TRBJ2-2; the table calls TRBD1, which could not be checked here. The CDR3: CATSRAGG.